These 17 T cell receptor beta chains were sequenced from one sample in a study of shared clonotypes between healthy human individuals. The protocol was immunoSEQ multiplex PCR, while the TCRdb copy is restricted to in-frame clones and leaves out a portion. The sample comprises a few million clones, around 94% of which are singletons, and roughly 0.14% rests with the top ten. Sequencing was carried out using naive CD4+ T cells sorted from blood. Subset described: CD45RA+ positively selected. The receptors derive from a man between 18 and 35 years old in good health.

V usage is TRBV25-1 and J usage is TRBJ1-1, with 9 nucleotides matching TRBD1. With 1 base clipped from V and 10 bases from J, the junction kept 10 bases outside the gene matches. Germline V gives CDR1 MGHDK, CDR2 SYGVNS. The CDR3 has 15 amino acids. The CDR3, as DNA: TGTGCCAGCAGTGAATTCGAACGACAGGGGGGGGTAGCTTTCTTT. Its translation: CASSEFERQGGVAFF.

The chain uses TRBV2 and TRBJ1-3, with D perhaps TRBD1 (6 bases). Trimming pared 8 bases from V and 7 bases from J, leaving 18 bases between. Per germline, CDR1 SNHLY and CDR2 FYNNEI. The CDR3 is 14 residues long. The CDR3 reads CASYGWTDRNTIYF. The CDR3 DNA reads TGTGCCAGCTATGGATGGACAGACAGGAACACCATATATTTT.

This clone was seen only once. The J gene is TRBJ2-6, the V gene TRBV6-6; D is uncertain. Germline CDR1 and CDR2: MNHNY and SVGAGI (reference sequence). Trimming took off 8 bases at V and 1 base at J, with 6 bases between the two ends. This CDR3 is built from 13 residues. The CDR3 bases are TGTGCCAGCGCTGGGTCTGGGGCCAACGTCCTGACTTTC. It specifies CASAGSGANVLTF.

The V call is TRBV10-3, the J call TRBJ2-1; D tentatively reads TRBD1 or TRBD2 (6 bases each). The length of the CDR3 is 15 residues. Trimming cost V 4 bases and J 1 base, with 11 bases left between them. CDR1 is ENHRY and CDR2 is SYGVKD in the germline V gene. The CDR3 reads CAISGGAGSYNEQFF. CDR3 coding DNA: TGTGCCATCAGTGGGGGGGCGGGTTCCTACAATGAGCAGTTCTTC.

The chain employs TRBV30 and TRBJ1-2; D is uncertain. V was trimmed by 1 base and J by 5 bases, leaving 14 bases between them. Germline loops: CDR1 GTSNPN, CDR2 SVGIG (reference sequence). The CDR3 spans 14 residues. The CDR3 DNA follows: TGTGCCTGGAGTGAGGGCGTCTCCCTATATGGCTACACCTTC. It translates to CAWSEGVSLYGYTF.

The rearrangement uses TRBV5-1 and TRBJ2-1, with D possibly TRBD2 on 6 matching bases. CDR1 is SGHRS, CDR2 YFSETQ, per germline. Trimming cost V 0 bases and J 2 bases, with 12 bases left between them. The length of the CDR3 is 16 residues. For the CDR3, the DNA is TGCGCCAGCAGCTTGGGTGGTAGCGGAGCCTACAATGAGCAGTTCTTC. It is translated as CASSLGGSGAYNEQFF.

The chain is built from TRBV19 and TRBJ1-6; 8 positions match TRBD1. Germline V gene data show CDR1 as LNHDA and CDR2 as SQIVND (reference sequence). Trimming removed 2 bases from V and 7 bases from J; junction bases left unmatched: 4. This CDR3 has 15 residues. CDR3 in DNA: TGTGCCAGTAGTATACAGGGGGCCCGGAATTCACCCCTCCACTTT. Protein product: CASSIQGARNSPLHF.

In its sample, this clone was seen a few times. This rearrangement joins TRBV28 to TRBJ1-5; 7 positions match TRBD1. Germline V gene data show CDR1 as MDHEN and CDR2 as SYDVKM. V trimming: 6 bases; J trimming: 5 bases; junction bases outside the gene matches: 10. CDR3 length: 15 amino acids. The chain's CDR3 is CASSPGTVGYQPQHF. In nucleotides, the CDR3 is TGTGCCAGCAGCCCGGGGACAGTTGGGTATCAGCCCCAGCATTTT.

This chain joins TRBV5-1 and TRBJ2-1; D is uncertain. The V end was cut by 6 bases, the J end by 9 bases, with 16 bases between. The germline CDR1 and CDR2 sequences are SGHRS and YFSETQ. The CDR3 runs to 13 residues. The DNA of the CDR3 is TGCGCCAGCACCCCCGGTGGGGTAGGTGAGCAGTTCTTC. Its protein product is CASTPGGVGEQFF.

The chain has TRBV27 and TRBJ2-2; 9 positions match TRBD1. This CDR3 region has 15 residues. V was pared by 5 bases and J by 4 bases, with 5 bases of the junction left unmatched. Per germline, CDR1 MNHEY and CDR2 SMNVEV (reference sequence). The CDR3 region has the DNA TGTGCCAGCAGTCTAGGGACAGGGCCCACCGGGGAGCTGTTTTTT. Translating it yields CASSLGTGPTGELFF.

The CDR3, as DNA: TGTGCCAGCAGTGAGTTGGGACAGACGAACACCGGGGAGCTGTTTTTT. It is translated as CASSELGQTNTGELFF. The gene calls are TRBV6-1 and TRBJ2-2; 7 bases fit TRBD1. V gave up 3 bases and J gave up 0 bases; unmatched junction bases: 4. This CDR3 is 16 amino acids long. In germline, CDR1 is MNHNS, CDR2 SASEGT.

V gene TRBV7-4 combines with J gene TRBJ1-6, with a tentative D call TRBD1 (6 bases). V dropped 7 bases and J dropped 0 bases, with 19 bases sitting between them. CDR1 and CDR2 (germline): SGHVT, SQSDAQ. This CDR3 contains 18 residues. The DNA of the CDR3 is TGTGCCAGCACCAACGAAGGACAGTTAAGCTCCTATAATTCACCCCTCCACTTT. Its translation: CASTNEGQLSSYNSPLHF.

The V and J genes are TRBV5-1 and TRBJ2-5; D is perhaps TRBD1 (6 bases). Germline loops: CDR1 SGHRS, CDR2 YFSETQ. The V gene lost 0 bases and the J gene lost 3 bases, with 9 bases spanning the gap. The CDR3 length is 14 residues. CDR3 nucleotide sequence: TGCGCCAGCAGCTTGGGACAGGTTGAAGAGACCCAGTACTTC. Encoded protein: CASSLGQVEETQYF.

This chain uses TRBV27 with TRBJ1-6; D not certain. There are 18 residues in the CDR3. Germline V CDR1 and CDR2: MNHEY, SMNVEV (reference sequence). V lost 5 bases, J lost 0 bases, and 17 bases lay in between. CDR3 nucleotide sequence: TGTGCCAGCAGTCCGACCGGACTTACCAGCTCCTATAATTCACCCCTCCACTTT. Translated: CASSPTGLTSSYNSPLHF.

A note on this clone: Other DNA sequences in the sample encode the same CDR3. The chain combines TRBV20-1 with TRBJ2-5; a possible D gene is TRBD1 (6 bases). Germline V lookup: CDR1 DFQATT, CDR2 SNEGSKA (reference sequence). V lost 6 bases to trimming and J lost 5 bases, with 7 bases between them. This CDR3 comprises 10 residues. The CDR3 sequence: CSARGETQYF. The CDR3 nucleotides are TGCAGTGCGAGGGGGGAGACCCAGTACTTC.

This clone was recorded once. The rearrangement links TRBV5-4 to TRBJ1-2; D possibly corresponds to TRBD1 (5 bases). Per the germline V gene, CDR1 is SGHNT and CDR2 is YYREEE (reference sequence). The CDR3 runs to 13 residues. The ends were cut back, 4 bases at V and 8 bases at J, with 15 bases in the middle. The CDR3 sequence: CASSTRDGLGYTF. DNA for the CDR3: TGTGCCAGCAGCACCCGGGACGGTCTGGGCTACACCTTC. Supplemented by reference TRBV5-4 and TRBJ1-2, the full variable domain reads ETGVTQSPTHLIKTRGQQVTLRCSSQSGHNTVSWYQQALGQGPQFIFQYYREEENGRGNFPPRFSGLQFPNYSSELNVNALELDDSALYLCASSTRDGLGYTFGSGTRLTVV.

The genes are TRBV9 and TRBJ2-2; 7 bases fit TRBD1. CDR1 is SGDLS and CDR2 is YYNGEE in the germline V gene. V shed 0 bases and J 6 bases; nucleotides not matched to a gene: 5. The CDR3 totals 15 residues. The CDR3 DNA sequence: TGTGCCAGCAGCGTAGGAGTAGGGGGCTCCGGGGAGCTGTTTTTT. It is translated as CASSVGVGGSGELFF.